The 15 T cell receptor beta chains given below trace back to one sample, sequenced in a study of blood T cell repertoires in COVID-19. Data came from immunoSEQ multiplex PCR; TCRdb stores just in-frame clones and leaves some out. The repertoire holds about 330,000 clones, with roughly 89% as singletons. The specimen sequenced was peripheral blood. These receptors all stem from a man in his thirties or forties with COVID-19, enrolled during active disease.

CDR3 in DNA: TGTGCCAGCAGCTTACTCGTGTTGCAAGAGACCCAGTACTTC. Translated: CASSLLVLQETQYF. The rearrangement uses TRBV7-9 and TRBJ2-5; no reliable D call. Trimming pared 2 bases from V and 2 bases from J, leaving 9 bases between. Germline V gives CDR1 SEHNR, CDR2 FQNEAQ (reference sequence). CDR3 size: 14 residues.

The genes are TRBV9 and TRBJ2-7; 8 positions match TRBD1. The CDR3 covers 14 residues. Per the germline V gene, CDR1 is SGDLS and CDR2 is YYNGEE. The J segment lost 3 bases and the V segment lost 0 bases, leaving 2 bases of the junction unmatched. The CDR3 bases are TGTGCCAGCAGCGTAGGCAGGGGGCGCTACGAGCAGTACTTC. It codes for CASSVGRGRYEQYF.

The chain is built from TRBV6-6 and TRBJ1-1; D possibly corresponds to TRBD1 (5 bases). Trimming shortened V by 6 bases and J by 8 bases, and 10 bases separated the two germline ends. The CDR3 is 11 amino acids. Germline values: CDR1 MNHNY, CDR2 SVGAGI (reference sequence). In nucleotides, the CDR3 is TGTGCCAGCAGGACAGAGATGGAAGCTTTCTTT. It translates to CASRTEMEAFF.

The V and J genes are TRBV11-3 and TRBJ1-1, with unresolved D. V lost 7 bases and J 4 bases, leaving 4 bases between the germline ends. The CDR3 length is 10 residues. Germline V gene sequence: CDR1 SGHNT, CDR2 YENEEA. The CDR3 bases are TGTGCCAGCACCATCACTGAAGCTTTCTTT. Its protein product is CASTITEAFF.

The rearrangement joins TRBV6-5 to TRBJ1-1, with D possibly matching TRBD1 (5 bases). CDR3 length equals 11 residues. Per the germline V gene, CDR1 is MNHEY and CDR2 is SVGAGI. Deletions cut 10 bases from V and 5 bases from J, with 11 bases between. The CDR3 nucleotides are TGTGCCACCCAGACAGTTACTGAAGCTTTCTTT. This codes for CATQTVTEAFF.

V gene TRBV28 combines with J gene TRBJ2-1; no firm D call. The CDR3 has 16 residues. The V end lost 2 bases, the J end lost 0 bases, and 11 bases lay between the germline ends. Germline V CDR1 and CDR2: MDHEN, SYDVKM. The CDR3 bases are TGTGCCAGCAGTTTAGATGGCAGTTACTCCTACAATGAGCAGTTCTTC. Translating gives CASSLDGSYSYNEQFF.

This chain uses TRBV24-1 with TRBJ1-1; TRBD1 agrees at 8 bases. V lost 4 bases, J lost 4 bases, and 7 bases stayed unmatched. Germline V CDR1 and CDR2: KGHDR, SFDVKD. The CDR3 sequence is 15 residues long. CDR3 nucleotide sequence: TGTGCCACCAGTGACCCCGGGACAGGCCCCACTGAAGCTTTCTTT. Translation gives CATSDPGTGPTEAFF.

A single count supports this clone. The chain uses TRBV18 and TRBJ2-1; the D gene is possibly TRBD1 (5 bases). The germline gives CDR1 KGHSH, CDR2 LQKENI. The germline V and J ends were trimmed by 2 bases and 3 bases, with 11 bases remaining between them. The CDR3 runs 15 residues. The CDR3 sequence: CASSPGQGLYNEQFF. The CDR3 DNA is TGTGCCAGCTCACCAGGGCAGGGCCTCTACAATGAGCAGTTCTTC.

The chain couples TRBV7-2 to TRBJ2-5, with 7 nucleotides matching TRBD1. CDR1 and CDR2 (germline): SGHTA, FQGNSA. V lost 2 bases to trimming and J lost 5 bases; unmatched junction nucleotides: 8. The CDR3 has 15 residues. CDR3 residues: CASSLTGVGLETQYF. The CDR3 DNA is TGTGCCAGCAGCTTAACAGGGGTTGGTTTGGAGACCCAGTACTTC.

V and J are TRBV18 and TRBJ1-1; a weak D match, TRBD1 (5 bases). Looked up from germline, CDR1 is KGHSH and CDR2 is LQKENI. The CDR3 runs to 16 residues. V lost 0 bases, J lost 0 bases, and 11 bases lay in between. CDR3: CASSPPSGLMNTEAFF. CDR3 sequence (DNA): TGTGCCAGCTCACCACCGTCAGGGCTCATGAACACTGAAGCTTTCTTT.

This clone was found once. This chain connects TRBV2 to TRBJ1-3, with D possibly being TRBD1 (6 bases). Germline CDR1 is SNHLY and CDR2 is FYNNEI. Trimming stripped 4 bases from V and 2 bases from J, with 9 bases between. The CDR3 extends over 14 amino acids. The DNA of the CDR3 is TGTGCCAGCAGTGTCAGGGGCCCTGGAAACACCATATATTTT. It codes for CASSVRGPGNTIYF.

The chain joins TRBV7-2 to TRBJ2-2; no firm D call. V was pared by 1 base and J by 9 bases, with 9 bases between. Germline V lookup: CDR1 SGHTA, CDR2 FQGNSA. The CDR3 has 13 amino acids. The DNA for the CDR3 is TGTGCCAGCAGCTTAGACCAGGCTAGGGAGCTGTTTTTT. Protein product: CASSLDQARELFF.

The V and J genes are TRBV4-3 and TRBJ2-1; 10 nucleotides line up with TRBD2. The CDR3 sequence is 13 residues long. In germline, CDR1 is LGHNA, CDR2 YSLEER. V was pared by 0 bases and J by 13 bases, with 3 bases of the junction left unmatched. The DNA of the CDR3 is TGCGCCAGCAGCCAAGATCTAGCGGGAGAACAGTTCTTC. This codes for CASSQDLAGEQFF.

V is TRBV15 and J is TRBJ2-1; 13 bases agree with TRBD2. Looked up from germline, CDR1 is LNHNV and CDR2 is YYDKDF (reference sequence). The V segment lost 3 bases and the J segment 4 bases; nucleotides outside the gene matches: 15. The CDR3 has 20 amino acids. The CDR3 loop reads CATSSTPPGTSGINYNEQFF. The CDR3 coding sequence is TGTGCCACCAGCAGCACACCCCCCGGGACTAGCGGGATCAATTACAATGAGCAGTTCTTC.

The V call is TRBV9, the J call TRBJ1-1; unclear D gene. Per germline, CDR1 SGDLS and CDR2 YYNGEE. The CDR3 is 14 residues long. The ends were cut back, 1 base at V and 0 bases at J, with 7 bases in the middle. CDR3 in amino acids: CASSVPDVNTEAFF. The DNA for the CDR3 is TGTGCCAGCAGCGTACCAGATGTGAACACTGAAGCTTTCTTT. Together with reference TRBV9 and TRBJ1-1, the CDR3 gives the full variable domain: DSGVTQTPKHLITATGQRVTLRCSPRSGDLSVYWYQQSLDQGLQFLIQYYNGEERAKGNILERFSAQQFPDLHSELNLSSLELGDSALYFCASSVPDVNTEAFFGQGTRLTVV.